The entry below describes one T cell receptor beta chain. Its target is not known. The data belong to a study of blood T cells in healthy people across ages. Findings of the study overall: Unsorted PBMCs blocked a conclusive comparison of naive and antigen-experienced cells.

The sample providers were healthy Caucasian people from Russia, aged about 6 to 100. The CDR3 consists of 13 residues. With a J-beta primer mix and a sample-barcoded 5' primer, a second PCR ran 7 to 11 cycles. Sequencing yielded, for each sample, at least 3 million paired-end reads carrying CDR3. TCRdb fed the 5' RACE reads into MiXCR, producing one record per CDR3 protein. The sample has some 900,000 distinct CDR3 sequences, roughly 48% seen once. The sequence was collected from a man aged 25-45 years in good health. Sequenced material: blood. The chain couples TRBV21-1 to TRBJ1-6. TRBV21-1 is given as a pseudogene. The CDR3 here is CASSNWVQSPLHF. As DNA, the CDR3 is TGTGCCAGCAGCAACTGGGTTCAATCACCCCTCCACTTT.